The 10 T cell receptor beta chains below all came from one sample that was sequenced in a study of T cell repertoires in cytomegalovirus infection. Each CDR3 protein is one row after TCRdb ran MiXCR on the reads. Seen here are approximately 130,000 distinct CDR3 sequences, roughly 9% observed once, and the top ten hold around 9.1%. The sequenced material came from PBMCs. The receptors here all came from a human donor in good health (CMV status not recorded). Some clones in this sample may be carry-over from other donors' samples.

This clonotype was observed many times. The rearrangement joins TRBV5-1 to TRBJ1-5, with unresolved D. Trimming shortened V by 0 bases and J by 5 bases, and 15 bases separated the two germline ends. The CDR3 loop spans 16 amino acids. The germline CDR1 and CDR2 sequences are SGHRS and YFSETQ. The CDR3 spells CASSLDNPSADQPQHF. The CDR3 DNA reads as TGCGCCAGCAGCTTGGACAACCCTTCCGCGGATCAGCCCCAGCATTTT.

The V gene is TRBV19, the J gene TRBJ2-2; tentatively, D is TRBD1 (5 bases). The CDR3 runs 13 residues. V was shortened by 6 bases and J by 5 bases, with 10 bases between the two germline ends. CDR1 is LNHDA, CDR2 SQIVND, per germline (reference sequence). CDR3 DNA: TGTGCCAGTAGCCCCGACAGAACCGGGGAGCTGTTTTTT. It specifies CASSPDRTGELFF.

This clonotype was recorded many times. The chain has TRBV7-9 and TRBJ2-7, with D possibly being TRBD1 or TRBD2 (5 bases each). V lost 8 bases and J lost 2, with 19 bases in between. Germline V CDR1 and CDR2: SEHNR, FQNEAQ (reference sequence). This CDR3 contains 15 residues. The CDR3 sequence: CASGSLGTPPYEQYF. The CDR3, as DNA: TGTGCCAGCGGTAGCTTGGGGACCCCGCCCTACGAGCAGTACTTC.

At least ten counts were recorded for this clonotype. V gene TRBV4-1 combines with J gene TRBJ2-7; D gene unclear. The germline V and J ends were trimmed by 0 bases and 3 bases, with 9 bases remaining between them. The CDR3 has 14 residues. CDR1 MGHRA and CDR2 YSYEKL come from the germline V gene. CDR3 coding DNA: TGCGCCAGCAGCCAAGAGGGTCTGAACTACGAGCAGTACTTC. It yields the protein CASSQEGLNYEQYF.

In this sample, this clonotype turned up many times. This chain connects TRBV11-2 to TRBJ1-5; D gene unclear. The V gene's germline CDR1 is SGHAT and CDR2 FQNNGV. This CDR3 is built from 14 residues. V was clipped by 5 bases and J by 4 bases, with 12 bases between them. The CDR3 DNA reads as TGTGCCAGCAGCCCGACGGGAGTAAATCAGCCCCAGCATTTT. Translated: CASSPTGVNQPQHF.

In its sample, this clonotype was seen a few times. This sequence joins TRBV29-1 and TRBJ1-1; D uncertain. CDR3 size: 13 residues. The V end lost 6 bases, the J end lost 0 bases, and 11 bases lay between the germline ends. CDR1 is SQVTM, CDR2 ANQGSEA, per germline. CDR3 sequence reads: CSVVTDMNTEAFF. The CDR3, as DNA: TGCAGCGTCGTGACCGATATGAACACTGAAGCTTTCTTT.

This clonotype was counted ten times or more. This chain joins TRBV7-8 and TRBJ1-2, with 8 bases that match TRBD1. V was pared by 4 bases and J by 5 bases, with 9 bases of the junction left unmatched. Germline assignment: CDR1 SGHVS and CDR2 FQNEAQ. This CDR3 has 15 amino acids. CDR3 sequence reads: CASSWSGQGLYGYTF. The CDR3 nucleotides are TGTGCCAGCAGCTGGTCAGGACAGGGACTGTATGGCTACACCTTC. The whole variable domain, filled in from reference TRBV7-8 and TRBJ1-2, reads GAGVSQSPRYKVAKRGQDVALRCDPISGHVSLFWYQQALGQGPEFLTYFQNEAQLDKSGLPSDRFFAERPEGSVSTLKIQRTQQEDSAVYLCASSWSGQGLYGYTFGSGTRLTVV.

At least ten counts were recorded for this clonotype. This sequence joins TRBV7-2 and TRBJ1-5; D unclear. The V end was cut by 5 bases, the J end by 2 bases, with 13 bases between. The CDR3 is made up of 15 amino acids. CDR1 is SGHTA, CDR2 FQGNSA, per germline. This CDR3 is CASSETHGGNQPQHF. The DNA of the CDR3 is TGTGCCAGCAGCGAGACCCACGGAGGCAATCAGCCCCAGCATTTT. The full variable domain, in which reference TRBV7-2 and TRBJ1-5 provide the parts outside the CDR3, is GAGVSQSPSNKVTEKGKDVELRCDPISGHTALYWYRQSLGQGLEFLIYFQGNSAPDKSGLPSDRFSAERTGGSVSTLTIQRTQQEDSAVYLCASSETHGGNQPQHFGDGTRLSIL.

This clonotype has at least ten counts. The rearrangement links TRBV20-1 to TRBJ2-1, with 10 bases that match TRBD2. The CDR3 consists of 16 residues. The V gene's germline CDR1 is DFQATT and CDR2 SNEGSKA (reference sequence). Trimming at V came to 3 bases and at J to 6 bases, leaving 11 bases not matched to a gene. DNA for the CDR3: TGCAGTGCTAGGGTCCAGCGGGGGGGCCTGATCAATGAGCAGTTCTTC. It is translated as CSARVQRGGLINEQFF.

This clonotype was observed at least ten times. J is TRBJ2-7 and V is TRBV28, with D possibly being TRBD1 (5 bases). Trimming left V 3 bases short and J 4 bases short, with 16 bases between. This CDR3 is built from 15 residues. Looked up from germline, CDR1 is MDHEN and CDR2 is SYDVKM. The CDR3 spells CASSLSQGVAYEQYF. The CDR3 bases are TGTGCCAGCAGTTTGTCTCAGGGTGTAGCTTACGAGCAGTACTTC. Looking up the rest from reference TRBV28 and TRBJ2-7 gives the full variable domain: DVKVTQSSRYLVKRTGEKVFLECVQDMDHENMFWYRQDPGLGLRLIYFSYDVKMKEKGDIPEGYSVSREKKERFSLILESASTNQTSMYLCASSLSQGVAYEQYFGPGTRLTVT.